This TCR beta chain was identified during a study of T-cell reconstitution after alpha-beta-depleted transplantation in children. Germline CDR1 KGHDR, CDR2 SFDVKD. CDR3 length equals 18 residues. Trimming left V 1 base short and J 4 bases short, with 20 bases between. Molecular barcoding with unique molecular identifiers was used for the TCRbeta library. TCRdb reprocessed the PCR reads via MiXCR and lists one record per CDR3 protein. The sample holds about 110,000 distinct CDR3 sequences; approximately 6% are singletons and the top ten take 20% to 25%. This clonotype showed up just a few times. The chain recombines TRBV24-1 with TRBJ2-3; a possible D gene is TRBD1 (6 bases). This material consisted of PBMCs, mostly from graft donor cells, taken 360 days after TCRalphabeta/CD19-depleted stem cell transplant. The sequence derives from a male patient between 2 and 10 years old who had a stem cell transplant for acute lymphoblastic leukemia, so the T cells may come from the graft donor. Here the CDR3 DNA reads TGTGCCACCAGTGATTTTCGTGGACACAGGGATAGGGCAGATACGCAGTATTTT. As protein: CATSDFRGHRDRADTQYF.